Included here is one T cell receptor beta chain sequence, with context. There is no known antigen for this receptor. No base quality information exists; no much larger clone differs at one position. This specimen belongs to a study of sequential checkpoint blockade in melanoma (dated by TCRdb to the late 2010s). Regarding the complete study: Using 1:1 randomization, the trial assigned patients either to first-line nivolumab followed by ipilimumab (arm A) or to ipilimumab followed by nivolumab (arm B). Maintenance nivolumab came after both trial sequences.

Paper-wide results and their limitations: The response-prediction model combining TCR metrics and mutation burden needs validation in larger, independent patient cohorts.

Interpreted using the paper, the treatment or condition label stands for: randomized to nivolumab then ipilimumab (arm A) or the reverse (arm B). Prior DNA-damaging chemotherapy had not been received by any trial patient. On a FACS Aria II flow cytometer, live CD3+CD8+ cells that were negative for CD19 and CD56 were sorted from thawed PBMCs. Samples were obtained from patients with melanoma enrolled in CheckMate 064, a randomized, open-label phase II trial of sequential checkpoint blockade. Peripheral blood mononuclear cells were collected by leukapheresis, purified with Ficoll-Paque, and frozen in human serum with around 10% DMSO. Immediately after sorting, the purity of the sorted blood CD3+CD8+ cells was confirmed to be >95%, and DNA was then extracted. TCRbeta CDR3 regions were immunosequenced from genomic DNA with the immunoSEQ Assay. Genomic DNA was amplified by bias-controlled multiplex PCR before high-throughput sequencing. In the paper's pipeline: To quantify the absolute abundance of each unique TCRbeta CDR3 region, the sequences were collapsed and filtered. Clonality was defined as 1 minus Pielou's evenness and was calculated using productive rearrangements only. A previously published method was used to identify clones whose frequencies were significantly greater in on-treatment samples than in baseline samples. In TCRdb, the immuneACCESS table is reduced to in-frame sequences with V and J assigned. These tables do not hold every clone; where another copy was compared, an unresolved V gene accounts for under half, and the others remain unexplained. D and trimming were read from the DNA, whereas the V and J calls and clone size are those reported in that table. The sample has 40,000 or so clones on record, around 86% of them singletons. Clones ranked in the top ten supply about 12% of the sample.

This clonotype originated in a human donor with melanoma. The sample consisted of CD8+ T cells sorted from blood (inferred from file names), taken from a patient given nivolumab and ipilimumab in sequence.

The nucleotide sequence is TGTGCCAGCCTACCGACTAGCAGACCCTACAATGAGCAGTTCTTC. This sequence encodes CASLPTSRPYNEQFF. The chain couples TRBV6-5 to TRBJ2-1, with 7 bases matching TRBD2. CDR1 and CDR2 (MNHEY, SVGAGI) derive from the germline V gene. The germline V end is reduced by 8 bases and the J end by 2 bases; junction bases left unmatched: 9. Including the terminal cysteine and phenylalanine, the CDR3 comprises 15 residues. The DNA shown is the 45-base CDR3, in frame from base 1.